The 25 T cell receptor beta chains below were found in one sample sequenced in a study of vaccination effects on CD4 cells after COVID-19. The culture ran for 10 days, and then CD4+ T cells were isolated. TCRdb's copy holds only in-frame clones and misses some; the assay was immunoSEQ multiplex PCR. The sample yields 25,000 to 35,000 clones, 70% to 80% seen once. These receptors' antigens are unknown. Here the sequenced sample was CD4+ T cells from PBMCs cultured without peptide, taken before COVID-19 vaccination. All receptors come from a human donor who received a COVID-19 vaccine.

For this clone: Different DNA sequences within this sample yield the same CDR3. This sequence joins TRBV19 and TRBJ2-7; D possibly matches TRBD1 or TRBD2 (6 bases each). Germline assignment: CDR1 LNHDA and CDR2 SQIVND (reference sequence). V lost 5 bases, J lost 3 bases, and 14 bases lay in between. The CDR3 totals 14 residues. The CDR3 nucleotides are TGTGCCAGTAGTCGGGAGACAGGCCTCTACGAGCAGTACTTC. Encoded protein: CASSRETGLYEQYF.

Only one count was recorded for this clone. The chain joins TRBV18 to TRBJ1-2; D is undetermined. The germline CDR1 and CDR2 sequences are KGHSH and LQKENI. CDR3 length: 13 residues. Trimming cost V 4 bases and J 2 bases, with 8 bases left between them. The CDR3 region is CASSLAENYGYTF. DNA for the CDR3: TGTGCCAGCTCACTGGCAGAGAACTATGGCTACACCTTC.

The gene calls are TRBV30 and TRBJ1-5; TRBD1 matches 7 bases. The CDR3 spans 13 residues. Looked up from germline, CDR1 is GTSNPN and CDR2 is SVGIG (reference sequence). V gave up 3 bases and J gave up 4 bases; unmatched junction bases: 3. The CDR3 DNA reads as TGTGCCTGGAGAGGACAGGATAATCAGCCCCAGCATTTT. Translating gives CAWRGQDNQPQHF.

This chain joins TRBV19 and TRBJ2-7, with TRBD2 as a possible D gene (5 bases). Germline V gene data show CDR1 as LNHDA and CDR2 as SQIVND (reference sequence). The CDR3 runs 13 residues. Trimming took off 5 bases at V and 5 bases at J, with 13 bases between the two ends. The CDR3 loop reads CASSAAARDEQYF. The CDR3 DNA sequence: TGTGCCAGTAGTGCTGCCGCGAGGGACGAGCAGTACTTC.

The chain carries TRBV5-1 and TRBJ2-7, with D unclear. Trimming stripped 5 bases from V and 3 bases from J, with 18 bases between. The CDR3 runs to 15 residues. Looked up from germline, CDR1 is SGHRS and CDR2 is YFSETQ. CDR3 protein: CASRALSVGYYEQYF. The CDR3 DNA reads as TGCGCCAGCAGAGCCCTTTCCGTTGGGTACTACGAGCAGTACTTC.

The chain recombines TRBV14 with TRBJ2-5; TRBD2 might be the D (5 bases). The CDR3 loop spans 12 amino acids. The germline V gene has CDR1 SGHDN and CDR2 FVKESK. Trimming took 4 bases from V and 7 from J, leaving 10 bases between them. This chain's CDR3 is CASSRLEGTQYF. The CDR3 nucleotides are TGTGCCAGCAGCCGCCTCGAGGGGACCCAGTACTTC.

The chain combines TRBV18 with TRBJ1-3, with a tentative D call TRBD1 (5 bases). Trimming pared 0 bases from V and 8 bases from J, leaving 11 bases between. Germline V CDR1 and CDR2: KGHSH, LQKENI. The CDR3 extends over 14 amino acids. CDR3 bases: TGTGCCAGCTCACCACCGAGCAGGGTGGACACCATATATTTT. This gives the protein CASSPPSRVDTIYF.

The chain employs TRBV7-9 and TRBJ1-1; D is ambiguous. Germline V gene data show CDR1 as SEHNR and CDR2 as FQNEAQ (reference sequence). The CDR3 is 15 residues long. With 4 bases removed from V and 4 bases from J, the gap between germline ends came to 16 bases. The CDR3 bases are TGTGCCAGCAGCTCCCAAGGGCCACTTGGCACTGAAGCTTTCTTT. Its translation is CASSSQGPLGTEAFF.

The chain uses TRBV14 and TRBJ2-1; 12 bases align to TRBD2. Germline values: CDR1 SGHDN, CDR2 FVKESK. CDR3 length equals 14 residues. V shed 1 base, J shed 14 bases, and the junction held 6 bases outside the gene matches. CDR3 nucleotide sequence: TGTGCCAGCAGCCAAGCTAGCGGGAGGGCCTCAAAGTTCTTC. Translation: CASSQASGRASKFF.

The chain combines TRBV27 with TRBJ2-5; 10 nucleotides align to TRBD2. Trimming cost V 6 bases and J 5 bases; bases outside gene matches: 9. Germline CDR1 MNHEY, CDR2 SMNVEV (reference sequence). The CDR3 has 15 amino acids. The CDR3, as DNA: TGTGCCAGCAGACCTCCGGGACTAGCGAGTGAGACCCAGTACTTC. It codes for CASRPPGLASETQYF.

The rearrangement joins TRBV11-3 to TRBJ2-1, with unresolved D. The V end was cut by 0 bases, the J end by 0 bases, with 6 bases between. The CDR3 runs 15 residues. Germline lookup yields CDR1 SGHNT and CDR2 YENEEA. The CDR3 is CASSLEASSYNEQFF. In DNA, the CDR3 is TGTGCCAGCAGCTTAGAAGCAAGCTCCTACAATGAGCAGTTCTTC. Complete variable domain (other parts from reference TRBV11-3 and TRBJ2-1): EAGVVQSPRYKIIEKKQPVAFWCNPISGHNTLYWYLQNLGQGPELLIRYENEEAVDDSQLPKDRFSAERLKGVDSTLKIQPAELGDSAVYLCASSLEASSYNEQFFGPGTRLTVL.

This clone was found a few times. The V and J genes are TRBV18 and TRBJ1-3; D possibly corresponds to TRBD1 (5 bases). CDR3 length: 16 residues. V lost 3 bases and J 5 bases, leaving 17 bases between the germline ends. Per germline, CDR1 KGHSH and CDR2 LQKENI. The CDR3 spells CASSPTHRDGRNTIYF. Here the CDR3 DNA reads TGTGCCAGCTCACCGACGCACCGGGACGGAAGAAACACCATATATTTT.

For the CDR3, the DNA is TGTGCAAGTCACGTAGATACGGGGTGCCGAGACTATGGCTACACCTTC. Protein sequence: CASHVDTGCRDYGYTF. This rearrangement joins TRBV12-2 to TRBJ1-2. TRBV12-2 is marked as a pseudogene. This CDR3 is built from 16 residues.

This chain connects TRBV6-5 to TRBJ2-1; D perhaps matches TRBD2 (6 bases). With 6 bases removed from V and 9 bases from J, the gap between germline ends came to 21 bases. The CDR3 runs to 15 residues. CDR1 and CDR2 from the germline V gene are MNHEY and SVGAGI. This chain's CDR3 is CASSSGRWTTSEQFF. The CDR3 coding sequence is TGTGCCAGCAGCTCCGGACGCTGGACTACCTCTGAGCAGTTCTTC.

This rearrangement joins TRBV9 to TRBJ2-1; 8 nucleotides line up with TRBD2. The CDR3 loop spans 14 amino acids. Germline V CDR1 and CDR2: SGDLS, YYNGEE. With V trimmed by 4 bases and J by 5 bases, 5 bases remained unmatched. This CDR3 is CASSQTSGHNEQFF. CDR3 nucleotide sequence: TGTGCCAGCAGCCAAACTAGCGGACACAATGAGCAGTTCTTC.

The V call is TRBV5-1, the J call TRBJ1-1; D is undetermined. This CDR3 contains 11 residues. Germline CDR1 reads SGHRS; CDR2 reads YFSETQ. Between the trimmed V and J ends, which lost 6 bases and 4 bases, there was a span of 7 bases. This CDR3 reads CASISGTEAFF. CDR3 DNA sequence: TGCGCCAGCATCTCAGGCACTGAAGCTTTCTTT.

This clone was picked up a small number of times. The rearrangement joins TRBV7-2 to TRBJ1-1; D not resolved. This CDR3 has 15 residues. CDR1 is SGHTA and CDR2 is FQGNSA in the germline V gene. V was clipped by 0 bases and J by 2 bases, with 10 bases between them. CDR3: CASSLAEGFNTEAFF. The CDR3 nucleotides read TGTGCCAGCAGCTTAGCTGAAGGATTTAACACTGAAGCTTTCTTT.

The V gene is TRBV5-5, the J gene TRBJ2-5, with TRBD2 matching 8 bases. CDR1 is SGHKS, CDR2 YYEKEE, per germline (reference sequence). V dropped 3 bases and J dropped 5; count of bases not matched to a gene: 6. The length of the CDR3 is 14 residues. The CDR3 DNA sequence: TGTGCCAGCAGCTCACGCGGGGGGCATGAGACCCAGTACTTC. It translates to CASSSRGGHETQYF.

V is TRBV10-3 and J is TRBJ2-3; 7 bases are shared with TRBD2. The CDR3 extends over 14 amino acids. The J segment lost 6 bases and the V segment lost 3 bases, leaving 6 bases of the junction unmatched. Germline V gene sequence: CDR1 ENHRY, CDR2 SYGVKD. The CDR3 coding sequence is TGTGCCATCAGTGATCGACGGGAGGCGGATACGCAGTATTTT. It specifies CAISDRREADTQYF.

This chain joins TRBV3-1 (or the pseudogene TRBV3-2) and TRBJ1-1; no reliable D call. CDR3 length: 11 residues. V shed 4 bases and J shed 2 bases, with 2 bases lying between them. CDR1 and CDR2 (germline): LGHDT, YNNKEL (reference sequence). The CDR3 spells CASSLNTEAFF. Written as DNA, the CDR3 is TGTGCCAGCAGCCTTAACACTGAAGCTTTCTTT.

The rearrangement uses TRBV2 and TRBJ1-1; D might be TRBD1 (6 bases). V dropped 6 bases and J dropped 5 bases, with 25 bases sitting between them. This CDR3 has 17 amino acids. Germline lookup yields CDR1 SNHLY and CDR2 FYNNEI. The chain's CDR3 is CASSPRRGAPGVTEAFF. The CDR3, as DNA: TGTGCCAGCAGCCCCCGGAGGGGGGCCCCTGGGGTTACTGAAGCTTTCTTT.

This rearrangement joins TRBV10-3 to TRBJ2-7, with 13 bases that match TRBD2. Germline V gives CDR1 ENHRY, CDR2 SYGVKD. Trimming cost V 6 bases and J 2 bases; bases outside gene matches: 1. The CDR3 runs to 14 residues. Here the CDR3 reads CAISGTSGAYEQYF. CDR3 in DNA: TGTGCCATCAGCGGGACTAGCGGGGCCTACGAGCAGTACTTC.

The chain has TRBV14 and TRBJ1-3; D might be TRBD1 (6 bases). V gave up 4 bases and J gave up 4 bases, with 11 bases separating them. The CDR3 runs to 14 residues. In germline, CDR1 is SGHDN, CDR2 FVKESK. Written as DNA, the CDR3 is TGTGCCAGCAGCCGGGGGGCCAGGGGAAACACCATATATTTT. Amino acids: CASSRGARGNTIYF.

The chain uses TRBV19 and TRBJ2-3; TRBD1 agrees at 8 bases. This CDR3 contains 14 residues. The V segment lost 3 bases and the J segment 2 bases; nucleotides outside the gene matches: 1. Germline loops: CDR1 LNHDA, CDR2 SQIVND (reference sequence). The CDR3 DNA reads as TGTGCCAGTAGTATGACAGGGGTCACAGATACGCAGTATTTT. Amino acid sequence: CASSMTGVTDTQYF.

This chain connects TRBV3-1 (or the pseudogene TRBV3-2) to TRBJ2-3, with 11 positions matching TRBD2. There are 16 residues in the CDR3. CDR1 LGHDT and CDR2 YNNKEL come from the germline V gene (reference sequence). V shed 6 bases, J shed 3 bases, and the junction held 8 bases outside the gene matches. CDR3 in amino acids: CASSRSGGALTDTQYF. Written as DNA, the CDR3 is TGTGCCAGCAGTCGTAGCGGGGGGGCCCTGACAGATACGCAGTATTTT.